The 9 T cell receptor beta chains given below trace back to one sample, sequenced in a study of regulatory T cells in long-lasting Graves disease. Construction of the TCR beta libraries employed iRepertoire HTBI primers in conjunction with Arm-PCR of CDR3 regions. TCRdb used MiXCR to reprocess the multiplex PCR reads, holding one entry per CDR3 protein. Of more than 300,000 distinct CDR3 sequences in the sample, roughly 24% were seen once. The time point: persistent/refractory GD, antithyroid drugs over 5 years with positive TRAb. With RNA extracted from PBMCs as input, the TCR library was made. Sequenced material: peripheral blood mononuclear cells (PBMCs), taken when the disease was refractory, from a patient treated with antithyroid drugs. These receptors were obtained from a woman between 35 and 50 years old with Graves disease.

As regards this clonotype: A much larger clonotype is one base distant, so this may be a read error. The gene calls are TRBV6-1 and TRBJ2-5; TRBD1 might be the D (6 bases). Germline loops: CDR1 MNHNS, CDR2 SASEGT. V was trimmed by 8 bases and J by 9 bases, leaving 25 bases between them. The CDR3 sequence is 15 residues long. This CDR3 is CASRAVRTVDSAQYF. For the CDR3, the DNA is TGTGCCAGCCGAGCCGTCAGGACAGTGGATTCGGCCCAGTACTTC.

The rearrangement joins TRBV10-3 to TRBJ2-7; 8 bases fit TRBD1. J lost 4 bases, V lost 5 bases, and 7 bases had no gene match. The V gene's germline CDR1 is ENHRY and CDR2 SYGVKD. The CDR3 loop spans 14 amino acids. The CDR3 coding sequence is TGTGCCATCAGTTTCGCGGACAGGGCTTACGAGCAGTACTTC. Its translation is CAISFADRAYEQYF.

The chain uses TRBV5-1 and TRBJ1-5; D is uncertain. Trimming left V 1 base short and J 11 bases short, with 22 bases between. Germline V gene data show CDR1 as SGHRS and CDR2 as YFSETQ. This CDR3 region has 16 residues. As DNA, the CDR3 is TGCGCCAGCAGCTTGCGGCCGACGAAGAATCTAGCCACCCAGCATTTT. This encodes CASSLRPTKNLATQHF.

In its sample, this clonotype was seen many times. The chain has TRBV10-2 and TRBJ1-1, with D possibly TRBD1 on 5 matching bases. Trimming took 10 bases from V and 7 from J, leaving 19 bases between them. CDR3 size: 13 residues. Germline V gene sequence: CDR1 WSHSY, CDR2 SAAADI. The DNA of the CDR3 is TGCGCCACGGCGGGCGGGACCACGTATGAAGCTTTCTTT. Translating gives CATAGGTTYEAFF.

The genes are TRBV30 and TRBJ2-5; a possible D gene is TRBD2 (5 bases). V lost 3 bases, J lost 5 bases, and 10 bases lay in between. There are 12 residues in the CDR3. Germline V lookup: CDR1 GTSNPN, CDR2 SVGIG (reference sequence). Here the CDR3 reads CAWSGMEETQYF. For the CDR3, the DNA is TGTGCCTGGAGCGGGATGGAGGAGACCCAGTACTTC.

This clonotype was counted a single time. The DNA of the CDR3 is TGTGCCAGCAGCCAAGCAGGGGCCGTTGGCACAGATACGCAGTATTTT. Encoded protein: CASSQAGAVGTDTQYF. The genes are TRBV14 and TRBJ2-3, with D possibly matching TRBD1 (6 bases). Trimming cost V 1 base and J 1 base, with 12 bases left between them. The CDR3 has 16 amino acids. Germline CDR1 is SGHDN and CDR2 is FVKESK.

A remark on this clonotype: A far more abundant clone sits one base away, making this likely a read error. The chain uses TRBV6-4 and TRBJ2-1; D may be TRBD1 (6 bases). Between the trimmed V and J ends, which lost 5 bases and 10 bases, there was a span of 12 bases. CDR1 and CDR2 (germline): MRHNA, SNTAGT. The length of the CDR3 is 12 residues. Here the CDR3 reads CASSYYGTEQFF. In nucleotides, the CDR3 is TGTGCCAGCAGTTACTACGGGACAGAGCAGTTCTTC.

This sequence joins TRBV6-9 and TRBJ1-4; no definite D call. The CDR3 loop spans 14 amino acids. Trimming pared 0 bases from V and 8 bases from J, leaving 10 bases between. Germline CDR1 MNHGY, CDR2 SVAAGI. CDR3 in DNA: TGTGCCAGCAGTTATTCCGGAACTGACGAAAAACTGTTTTTT. Translating it yields CASSYSGTDEKLFF.

This clonotype came up a few times. The chain couples TRBV20-1 to TRBJ2-7; no definite D call. The CDR3 has 12 residues. V lost 1 base and J lost 6, with 10 bases in between. Germline V gives CDR1 DFQATT, CDR2 SNEGSKA (reference sequence). CDR3 region: CSARGPGPEQYF. CDR3 DNA: TGCAGTGCTAGAGGGCCCGGCCCCGAGCAGTACTTC.